The rows below give T cell receptor beta chains drawn from one sample of a study of blood T cell repertoires in COVID-19. The protocol was immunoSEQ multiplex PCR, while the TCRdb copy is restricted to in-frame clones and leaves out a portion. The sample contains 110,000 or so clones, about 74% of which appear only once. The sample consisted of peripheral blood. The receptors here all came from a human donor in a cohort sampled during active COVID-19. Each CDR3 is given with its conserved first and last residue. A D gene is named only where the DNA matches it firmly. Some rows have no size entry. The others give once, few or many, or a class for an expanded clone.

j_gene | abundance | v_gene | d_gene | CDR3aa | CDR3nt
TRBJ2-7 | - | TRBV19 | - | CASSPGYTYEQYF | TGTGCCAGTAGTCCCGGGTATACCTACGAGCAGTACTTC
TRBJ2-5 | - | TRBV27 | - | CASSFRETQYF | TGTGCCAGCAGTTTTAGAGAGACCCAGTACTTC
TRBJ1-2 | - | TRBV5-1 | - | CASSFGGSMGYTF | TGCGCCAGCAGCTTTGGAGGGTCGATGGGCTACACCTTC
TRBJ2-7 | - | TRBV5-5 | - | CASSFLYEQYF | TGTGCCAGCAGCTTCCTTTACGAGCAGTACTTC
TRBJ1-2 | - | TRBV28 | TRBD1 | CASSSGDRGVYGYTF | TGTGCCAGCAGTTCCGGGGACAGGGGGGTATATGGCTACACCTTC
TRBJ1-2 | - | TRBV14 | TRBD1 | CASSQRTGGGYGYTF | TGTGCCAGCAGCCAAAGGACAGGGGGAGGATATGGCTACACCTTC
TRBJ2-7 | few | TRBV27 | - | CASSPGLRYEQYF | TGTGCCAGCAGCCCGGGACTTCGCTACGAGCAGTACTTC
TRBJ1-2 | few | TRBV10-2 | - | CASSDYRDYGYTF | TGCGCCAGCAGTGATTATCGGGACTATGGCTACACCTTC
TRBJ2-7 | - | TRBV7-2 | - | CASSLVSHGAGNYEQYF | TGTGCCAGCAGCTTAGTATCACATGGGGCAGGAAACTACGAGCAGTACTTC
TRBJ2-7 | few | TRBV27 | TRBD1 | CASSLSGTGIGEQYF | TGTGCCAGCAGTTTATCTGGGACAGGGATTGGCGAGCAGTACTTC
TRBJ1-1 | - | TRBV25-1 | - | CASSEFEGVNTEAFF | TGTGCCAGCAGTGAATTTGAGGGGGTGAACACTGAAGCTTTCTTT
TRBJ2-7 | few | TRBV6-5 | TRBD2 | CASSLTGGPPGQYF | TGTGCCAGCAGCCTCACGGGAGGCCCCCCCGGGCAGTACTTC
TRBJ1-2 | - | TRBV7-6 | TRBD1 | CASSPGQGDYGYTF | TGTGCCAGCAGCCCCGGACAGGGCGACTATGGCTACACCTTC
TRBJ2-7 | - | TRBV27 | - | CASSHNRDISYEQYF | TGTGCCAGCAGTCATAACCGGGACATCAGCTACGAGCAGTACTTC
TRBJ2-7 | - | TRBV18 | - | CASSPGVYEQYF | TGTGCCAGCTCACCAGGAGTCTACGAGCAGTACTTC
TRBJ1-1 | - | TRBV5-6 | TRBD1 | CASSNLGQLNTEAFF | TGTGCCAGCAGCAACCTGGGACAGCTGAACACTGAAGCTTTCTTT
TRBJ1-3 | - | TRBV6-5 | - | CASSSSGSSGNTIYF | TGTGCCAGCAGTTCCTCAGGGAGCTCTGGAAACACCATATATTTT
TRBJ2-7 | - | TRBV19 | TRBD1 | CASNTRQGGGEQYF | TGTGCCAGTAACACACGACAGGGGGGCGGCGAGCAGTACTTC
TRBJ1-5 | - | TRBV19 | - | CASSIRSGGSNQPQHF | TGTGCCAGTAGTATTCGTTCGGGAGGGAGCAATCAGCCCCAGCATTTT
TRBJ2-7 | - | TRBV18 | TRBD2 | CASSTTPSGSDRDYEQYF | TGTGCCAGCTCGACCACACCTAGCGGGAGTGATAGAGACTACGAGCAGTACTTC
TRBJ1-1 | few | TRBV9 | - | CASSPLSLRTEAFF | TGTGCCAGCAGCCCTCTGTCCCTCAGGACTGAAGCTTTCTTT
TRBJ2-6 | - | TRBV29-1 | - | CSVEDRGTGANVLTF | TGCAGCGTTGAAGACAGGGGAACTGGGGCCAACGTCCTGACTTTC
TRBJ1-4 | - | TRBV4-1 | - | CASSQDRELFF | TGCGCCAGCAGCCAAGACCGGGAACTGTTTTTT